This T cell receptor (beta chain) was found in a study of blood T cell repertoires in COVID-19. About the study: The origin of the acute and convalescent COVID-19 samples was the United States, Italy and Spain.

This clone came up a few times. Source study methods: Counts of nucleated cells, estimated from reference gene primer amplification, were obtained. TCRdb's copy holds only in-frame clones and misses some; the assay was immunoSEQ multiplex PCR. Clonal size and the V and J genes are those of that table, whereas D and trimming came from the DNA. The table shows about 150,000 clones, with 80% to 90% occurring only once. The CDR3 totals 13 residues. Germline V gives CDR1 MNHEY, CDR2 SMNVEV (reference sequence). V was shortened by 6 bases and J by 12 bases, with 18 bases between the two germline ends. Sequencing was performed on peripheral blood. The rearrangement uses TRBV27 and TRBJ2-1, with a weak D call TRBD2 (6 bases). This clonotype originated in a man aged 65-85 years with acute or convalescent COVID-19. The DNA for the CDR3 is TGTGCCAGCAGCCCCCGGAGGGATGGGTGGCAGTTCTTC. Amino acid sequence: CASSPRRDGWQFF.